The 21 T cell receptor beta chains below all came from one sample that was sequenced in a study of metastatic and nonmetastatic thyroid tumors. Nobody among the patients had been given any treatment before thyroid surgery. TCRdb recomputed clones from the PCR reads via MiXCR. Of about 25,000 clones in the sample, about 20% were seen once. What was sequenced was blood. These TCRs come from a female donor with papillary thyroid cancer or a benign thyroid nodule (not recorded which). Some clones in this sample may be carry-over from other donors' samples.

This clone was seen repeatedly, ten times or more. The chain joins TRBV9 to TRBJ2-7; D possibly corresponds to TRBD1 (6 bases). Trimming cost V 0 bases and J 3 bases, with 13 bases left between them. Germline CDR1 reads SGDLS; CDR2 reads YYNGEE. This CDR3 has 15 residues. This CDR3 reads CASSVEVGQFYEQYF. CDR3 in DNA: TGTGCCAGCAGCGTAGAAGTCGGACAGTTCTACGAGCAGTACTTC.

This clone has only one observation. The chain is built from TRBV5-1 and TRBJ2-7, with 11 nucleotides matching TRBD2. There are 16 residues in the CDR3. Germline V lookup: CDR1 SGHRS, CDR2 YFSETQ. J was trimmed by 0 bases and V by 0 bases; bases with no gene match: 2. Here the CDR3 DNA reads TGCGCCAGCAGCTTGGCTAGCGGGGGGCGCTCCTACGAGCAGTACTTC. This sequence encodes CASSLASGGRSYEQYF.

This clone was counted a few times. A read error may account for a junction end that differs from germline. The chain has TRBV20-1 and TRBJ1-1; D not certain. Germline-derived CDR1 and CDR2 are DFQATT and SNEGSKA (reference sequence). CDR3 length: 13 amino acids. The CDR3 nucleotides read TGCAGTGCTAACCCGGACCAGAAGACTGATGCTTTCTTT. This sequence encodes CSANPDQKTDAFF.

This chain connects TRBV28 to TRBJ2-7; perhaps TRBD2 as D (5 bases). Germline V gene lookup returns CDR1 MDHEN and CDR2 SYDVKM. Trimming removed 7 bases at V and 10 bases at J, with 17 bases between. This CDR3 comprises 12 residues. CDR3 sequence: CASILIGVAQYF. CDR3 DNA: TGTGCCAGCATCCTTATCGGGGTAGCCCAGTACTTC.

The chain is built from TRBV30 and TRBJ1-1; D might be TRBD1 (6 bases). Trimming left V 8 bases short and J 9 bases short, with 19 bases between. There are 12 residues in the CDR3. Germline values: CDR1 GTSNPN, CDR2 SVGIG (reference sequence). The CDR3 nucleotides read TGTGCCAGCTGGGGCCCAGGGGCAAAAGCTTTCTTT. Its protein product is CASWGPGAKAFF. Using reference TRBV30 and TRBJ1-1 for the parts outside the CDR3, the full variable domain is SQTIHQWPATLVQPVGSPLSLECTVEGTSNPNLYWYRQAAGRGLQLLFYSVGIGQISSEVPQNLSASRPQDRQFILSSKKLLLSDSGFYLCASWGPGAKAFFGQGTRLTVV.

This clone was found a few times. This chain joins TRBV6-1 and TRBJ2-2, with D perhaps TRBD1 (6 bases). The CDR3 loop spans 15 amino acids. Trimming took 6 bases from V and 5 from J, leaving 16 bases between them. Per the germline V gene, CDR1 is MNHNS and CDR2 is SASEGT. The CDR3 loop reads CASRPPTGWTGELFF. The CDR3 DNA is TGTGCCAGCAGGCCCCCGACAGGCTGGACCGGGGAGCTGTTTTTT.

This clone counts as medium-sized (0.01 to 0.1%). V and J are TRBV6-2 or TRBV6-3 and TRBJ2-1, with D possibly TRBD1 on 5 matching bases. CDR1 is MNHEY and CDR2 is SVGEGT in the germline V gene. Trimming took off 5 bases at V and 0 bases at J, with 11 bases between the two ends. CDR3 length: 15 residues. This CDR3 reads CASSLRASSYNEQFF. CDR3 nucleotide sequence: TGTGCCAGCAGTCTCAGGGCCAGCTCCTACAATGAGCAGTTCTTC.

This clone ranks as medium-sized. This CDR3 reads CASSDRVADTQYF. CDR3 in DNA: TGTGCCAGCAGTGATCGGGTCGCAGATACGCAGTATTTT. The chain employs TRBV2 and TRBJ2-3; D unresolved. This CDR3 has 13 residues. Deletions cut 3 bases from V and 4 bases from J, with 8 bases between. CDR1 and CDR2 (germline): SNHLY, FYNNEI.

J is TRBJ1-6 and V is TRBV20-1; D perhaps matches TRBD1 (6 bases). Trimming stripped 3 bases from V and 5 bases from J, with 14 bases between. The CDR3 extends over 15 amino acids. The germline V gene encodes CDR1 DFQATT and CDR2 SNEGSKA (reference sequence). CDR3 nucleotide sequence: TGCAGTGCTAGGACGGGGGGCGCAAATAATTCACCCCTCCACTTT. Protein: CSARTGGANNSPLHF.

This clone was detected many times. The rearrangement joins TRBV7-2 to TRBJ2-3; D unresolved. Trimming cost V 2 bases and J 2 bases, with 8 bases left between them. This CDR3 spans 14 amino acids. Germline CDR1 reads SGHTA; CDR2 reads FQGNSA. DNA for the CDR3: TGTGCCAGCAGCTTAATCCCTTCCACAGATACGCAGTATTTT. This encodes CASSLIPSTDTQYF.

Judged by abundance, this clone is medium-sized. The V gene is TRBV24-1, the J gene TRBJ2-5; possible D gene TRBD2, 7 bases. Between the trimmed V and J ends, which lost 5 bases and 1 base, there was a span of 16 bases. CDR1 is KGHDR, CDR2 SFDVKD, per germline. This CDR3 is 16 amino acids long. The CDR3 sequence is CATSVGGGNLQETQYF. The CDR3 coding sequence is TGTGCCACCAGTGTAGGGGGGGGGAACCTCCAAGAGACCCAGTACTTC.

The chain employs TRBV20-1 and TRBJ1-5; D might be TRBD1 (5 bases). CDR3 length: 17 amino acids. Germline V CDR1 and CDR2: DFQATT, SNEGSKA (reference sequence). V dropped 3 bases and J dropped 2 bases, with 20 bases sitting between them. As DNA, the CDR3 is TGCAGTGCTAGGCCAGGGCTGTGTTCGTGGGGCAATCAGCCCCAGCATTTT. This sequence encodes CSARPGLCSWGNQPQHF.

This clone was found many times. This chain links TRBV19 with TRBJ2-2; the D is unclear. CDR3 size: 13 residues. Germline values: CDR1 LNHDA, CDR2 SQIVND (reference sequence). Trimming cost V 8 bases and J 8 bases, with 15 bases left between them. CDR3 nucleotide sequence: TGTGCCAGTCGGCCGGTGGATGAGGGGGAGCTGTTTTTT. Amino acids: CASRPVDEGELFF. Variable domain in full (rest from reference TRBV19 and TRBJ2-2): DGGITQSPKYLFRKEGQNVTLSCEQNLNHDAMYWYRQDPGQGLRLIYYSQIVNDFQKGDIAEGYSVSREKKESFPLTVTSAQKNPTAFYLCASRPVDEGELFFGEGSRLTVL.

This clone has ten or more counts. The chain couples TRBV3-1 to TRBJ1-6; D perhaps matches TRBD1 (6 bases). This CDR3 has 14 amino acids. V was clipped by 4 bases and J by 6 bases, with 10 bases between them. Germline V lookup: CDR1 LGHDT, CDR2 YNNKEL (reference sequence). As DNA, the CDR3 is TGTGCCAGCAGCCTTGGACAGTCTAATTCACCCCTCCACTTT. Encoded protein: CASSLGQSNSPLHF.

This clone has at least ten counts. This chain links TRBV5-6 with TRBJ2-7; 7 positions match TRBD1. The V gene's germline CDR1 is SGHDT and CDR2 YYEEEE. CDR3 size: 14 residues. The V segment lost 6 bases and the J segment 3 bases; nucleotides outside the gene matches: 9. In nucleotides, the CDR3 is TGTGCCAGCATCAAGACAGGGTTGGTCTACGAGCAGTACTTC. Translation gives CASIKTGLVYEQYF.

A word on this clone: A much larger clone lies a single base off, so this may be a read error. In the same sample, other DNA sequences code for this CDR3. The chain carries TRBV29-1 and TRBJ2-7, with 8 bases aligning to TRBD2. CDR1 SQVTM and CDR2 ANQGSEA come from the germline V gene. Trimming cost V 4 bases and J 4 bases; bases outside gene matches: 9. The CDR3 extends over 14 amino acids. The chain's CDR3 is CSVGGTIAGYEQYF. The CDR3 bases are TGCAGCGTTGGAGGAACCATAGCGGGATACGAGCAGTACTTC.

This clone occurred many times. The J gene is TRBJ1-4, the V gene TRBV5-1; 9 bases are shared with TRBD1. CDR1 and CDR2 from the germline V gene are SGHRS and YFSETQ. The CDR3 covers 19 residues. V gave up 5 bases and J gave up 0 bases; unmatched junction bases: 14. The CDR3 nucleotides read TGCGCCAGCAGTAGGGGACAGGGTGGACGACTGGCAACTAATGAAAAACTGTTTTTT. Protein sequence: CASSRGQGGRLATNEKLFF.

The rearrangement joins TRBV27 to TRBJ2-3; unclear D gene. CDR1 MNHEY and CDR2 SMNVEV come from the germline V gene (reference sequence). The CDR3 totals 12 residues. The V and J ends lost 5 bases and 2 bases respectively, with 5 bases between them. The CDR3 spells CASSHHTDTQYF. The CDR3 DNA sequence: TGTGCCAGCAGTCACCACACAGATACGCAGTATTTT.

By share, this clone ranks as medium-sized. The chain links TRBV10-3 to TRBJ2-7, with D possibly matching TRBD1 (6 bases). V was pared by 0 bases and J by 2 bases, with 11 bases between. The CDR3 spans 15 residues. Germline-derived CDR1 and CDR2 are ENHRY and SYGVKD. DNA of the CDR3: TGTGCCATCAGTGAGTCCACAGGGCGAACCTACGAGCAGTACTTC. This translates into CAISESTGRTYEQYF.

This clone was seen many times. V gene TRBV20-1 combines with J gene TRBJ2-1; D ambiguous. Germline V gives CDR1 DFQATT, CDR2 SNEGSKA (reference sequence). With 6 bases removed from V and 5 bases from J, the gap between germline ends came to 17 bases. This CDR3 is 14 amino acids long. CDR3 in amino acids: CSATPAAYNNEQFF. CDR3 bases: TGCAGTGCAACACCGGCGGCCTATAACAATGAGCAGTTCTTC.

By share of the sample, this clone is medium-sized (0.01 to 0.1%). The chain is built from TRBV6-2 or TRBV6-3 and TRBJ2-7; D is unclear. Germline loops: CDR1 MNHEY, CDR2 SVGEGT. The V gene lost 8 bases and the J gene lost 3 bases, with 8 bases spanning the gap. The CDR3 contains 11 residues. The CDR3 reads CASGTDYEQYF. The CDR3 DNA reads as TGTGCCAGCGGAACAGACTACGAGCAGTACTTC.